The 5 T cell receptor beta chains below were found in one sample sequenced in a study of immune evolution from preneoplasia to lung adenocarcinoma. Using immunoSEQ multiplex PCR, the repertoire was profiled, and TCRdb retains in-frame clones only, with some absent. The repertoire consists of about 2,000 clones, with over 70% occurring once and the leading ten covering around a tenth. The sequenced sample consisted of FFPE minimally invasive lung adenocarcinoma tissue. Receptors were obtained from a person aged 55-80 years with lung adenocarcinoma.

The chain is built from TRBV7-8 and TRBJ2-5, with 9 nucleotides matching TRBD2. The CDR3 totals 14 residues. V dropped 3 bases and J dropped 1; count of bases not matched to a gene: 0. Germline CDR1 reads SGHVS; CDR2 reads FQNEAQ. The CDR3 sequence: CASSFSGGQETQYF. The CDR3 DNA reads TGTGCCAGCAGCTTTAGCGGGGGCCAAGAGACCCAGTACTTC.

This sequence joins TRBV5-1 and TRBJ2-2; D possibly uses TRBD1 or TRBD2 (6 bases each). Germline V gives CDR1 SGHRS, CDR2 YFSETQ. V was trimmed by 5 bases and J by 4 bases, leaving 12 bases between them. The CDR3 totals 14 residues. For the CDR3, the DNA is TGCGCCAGCAGGGAGGGGGTGACCACCGGGGAGCTGTTTTTT. Its translation is CASREGVTTGELFF.

This clone occurred a few times. The CDR3 spells CASSPEGNTEAFF. In DNA form, the CDR3 reads TGCGCCAGCAGCCCCGAGGGGAACACTGAAGCTTTCTTT. The J gene is TRBJ1-1, the V gene TRBV5-1, with D unclear. V lost 4 bases and J 1 base, leaving 8 bases between the germline ends. CDR1 and CDR2 (germline): SGHRS, YFSETQ. The CDR3 loop spans 13 amino acids.

This chain links TRBV6-5 with TRBJ1-2; D unclear. Germline CDR1 MNHEY, CDR2 SVGAGI. Trimming shortened V by 4 bases and J by 7 bases, and 7 bases separated the two germline ends. This CDR3 has 11 amino acids. Here the CDR3 DNA reads TGTGCCAGCAGTTCGACATCTGGCTACACCTTC. Translated, it gives CASSSTSGYTF.

This clone was seen a few times. The chain links TRBV11-2 to TRBJ2-7, with TRBD1 as a possible D gene (6 bases). The CDR3 is 12 amino acids. The V gene's germline CDR1 is SGHAT and CDR2 FQNNGV. Trimming cost V 4 bases and J 8 bases, with 12 bases left between them. In DNA form, the CDR3 reads TGTGCCAGCAGCTCAACAACAGGGAAGCAGTACTTC. Residues: CASSSTTGKQYF.